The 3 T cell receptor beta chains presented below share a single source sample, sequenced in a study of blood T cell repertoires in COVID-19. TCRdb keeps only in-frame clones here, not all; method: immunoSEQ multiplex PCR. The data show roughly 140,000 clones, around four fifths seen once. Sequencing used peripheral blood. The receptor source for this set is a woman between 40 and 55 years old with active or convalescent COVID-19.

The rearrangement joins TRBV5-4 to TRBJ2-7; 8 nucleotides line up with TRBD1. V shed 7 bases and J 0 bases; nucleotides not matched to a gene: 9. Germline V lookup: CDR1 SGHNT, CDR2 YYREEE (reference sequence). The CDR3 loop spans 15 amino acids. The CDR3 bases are TGTGCCAGCGTGAAAGGACAGGGAGCCTCCTACGAGCAGTACTTC. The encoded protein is CASVKGQGASYEQYF.

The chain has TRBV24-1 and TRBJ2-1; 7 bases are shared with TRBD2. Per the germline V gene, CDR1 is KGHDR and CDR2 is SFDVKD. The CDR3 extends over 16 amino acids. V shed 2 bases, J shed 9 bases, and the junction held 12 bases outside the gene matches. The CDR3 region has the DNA TGTGCCACCAGTGATTCCAGGGAGGGTGAGCATGGTGAGCAGTTCTTC. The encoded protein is CATSDSREGEHGEQFF.

The CDR3 sequence is CASSARGGLDSPLHF. Here the CDR3 DNA reads TGCGCCAGCAGCGCTCGAGGGGGCCTCGATTCACCCCTCCACTTT. The chain combines TRBV5-1 with TRBJ1-6; 7 nucleotides match TRBD1. Germline loops: CDR1 SGHRS, CDR2 YFSETQ. This CDR3 is built from 15 residues. J was trimmed by 8 bases and V by 4 bases; bases with no gene match: 9.